This T cell receptor beta chain is from a study of tumor-infiltrating lymphocytes in localized non-small cell lung cancer. Study overall: Several tumor histologies, both smoking statuses, and some post-neoadjuvant chemotherapy samples were included. Tumor tissue and non-adjacent uninvolved lung came from each patient.

Concerning this clone: Its antigen is not identified.

Study outcomes and limitations: Compared with uninvolved lung, tumors showed higher T cell infiltration by TCRbeta sequencing. IM1 and IM2 tumors showed no difference in T-cell fraction.

Profiling relied on immunoSEQ multiplex PCR, and the TCRdb table lists in-frame clones only, not all of them. The top ten clones hold 5% to 6.5% of a sample with over 5,500 clones, around 76% of them seen once. V shed 0 bases, J shed 5 bases, and the junction held 4 bases outside the gene matches. Germline CDR1 LNHNV, CDR2 YYDKDF (reference sequence). There are 15 residues in the CDR3. V usage is TRBV15 and J usage is TRBJ1-5; 7 bases fit TRBD1. The origin of this receptor is a human donor with non-small cell lung cancer. The sequenced sample consisted of lung tumor tissue. The DNA for the CDR3 is TGTGCCACCAGCAGAGACAGGGGGGAACATCAGCCCCAGCATTTT. This translates into CATSRDRGEHQPQHF.